This T cell receptor (beta chain) emerged from a study of T cells in localized non-small cell lung cancer. With 5 bases removed from V and 12 bases from J, the gap between germline ends came to 11 bases. The CDR3 spans 11 residues. Germline CDR1 and CDR2: SGHVS and FQNEAQ. Sequenced by immunoSEQ multiplex PCR; TCRdb stores in-frame clones only, minus some. The sample has fewer than 8,000 clones; about 93% are singletons. Sequencing used peripheral blood, obtained before any cancer treatment. The genes are TRBV7-8 and TRBJ2-1; tentatively, D is TRBD2 (6 bases). The origin of this receptor is a woman aged 35 to 70 with stage I lung adenocarcinoma. The CDR3 region is CASSPLGGQFF. For the CDR3, the DNA is TGTGCCAGCAGCCCGTTGGGAGGGCAGTTCTTC.